This TCR beta chain was observed in a study of blood T cell repertoires in COVID-19. In the study overall: Spain, Italy and the United States supplied samples that represented acute and convalescent COVID-19. PBMCs, B-cell-depleted T cells, or T cells were the source of the cDNA or gDNA that made up the material.

As handled by the study authors: Amplified reference gene primers provided the basis for estimating nucleated cell counts. The repertoire was sequenced with immunoSEQ multiplex PCR; TCRdb's copy has only in-frame clones and lacks some. Clone size and V and J calls were adopted from that table, with D and trimming inferred from the DNA. Among 250,000 to 300,000 clones listed, approximately 85% were seen once. Germline values: CDR1 MNHEY, CDR2 SVGEGT. The ends were cut back, 2 bases at V and 8 bases at J, with 16 bases in the middle. The CDR3 is made up of 15 amino acids. Sequenced input: peripheral blood. This receptor was identified in a man aged 45-65 years with active or convalescent COVID-19. The chain recombines TRBV6-2 or TRBV6-3 with TRBJ2-4; tentative D call: TRBD2 (6 bases). CDR3 coding DNA: TGTGCCAGCAGTTACAGGACTACTGGGACGGACATTCAGTACTTC. Protein product: CASSYRTTGTDIQYF.